These T cell receptor beta chains were read from a single sample in a study of identical twins' blood T cells. TCRdb reprocessed the 5' RACE reads via MiXCR and lists one record per CDR3 protein. The data contain 350,000 to 400,000 distinct CDR3 sequences, roughly 27% of them singletons. Material for sequencing was PBMCs. These receptors all stem from a woman aged 18-49 years in good health. CDR3s leave out the opening cysteine and the closing phenylalanine or tryptophan.

length | J | V | CDR3
12 | TRBJ1-4 | TRBV6-5 | ASSYLGGEEKLF
11 | TRBJ1-1 | TRBV27 | AGSFGLNTEAF
11 | TRBJ1-1 | TRBV4-3 | ASRWFKEGEAF
10 | TRBJ2-1 | TRBV5-6 | ASSGGQPEQF
13 | TRBJ1-1 | TRBV7-6 | ASSLAAGGVTEAF
12 | TRBJ2-2 | TRBV12-3/TRBV12-4 | ASSTSGSTGELF
13 | TRBJ1-4 | TRBV12-5 | ASGLPGQGSEKLF
15 | TRBJ1-1 | TRBV6-1 | ASRSTVLGNERSEAF
14 | TRBJ1-5 | TRBV7-2 | ASSLHPATGNQPQH
13 | TRBJ1-1 | TRBV29-1 | SVGLGWGMGTEAF
13 | TRBJ2-1 | TRBV9 | ASSAPGTTYNEQF
15 | TRBJ1-4 | TRBV11-2 | ASSFTDGGAGNEKLF
13 | TRBJ1-5 | TRBV7-2 | ASSLGSGANQPQH
12 | TRBJ1-1 | TRBV18 | ASSPVFEGAKAF
13 | TRBJ1-2 | TRBV6-5 | ASSYTTGSHYGYT
10 | TRBJ1-1 | TRBV21-1 | TSSRSATEAF
13 | TRBJ2-2 | TRBV11-2 | ASSSLGLSAGELF
11 | TRBJ2-7 | TRBV27 | ASRGDRYGEQY
14 | TRBJ1-1 | TRBV9 | ASSDRTGRGNTEAF
10 | TRBJ2-3 | TRBV7-9 | ASSKTSDTQY
13 | TRBJ1-4 | TRBV5-1 | ASGDEGGSNEKLF
11 | TRBJ1-2 | TRBV12-3/TRBV12-4 | TSRVTGEFGYT
11 | TRBJ1-6 | TRBV20-1 | SAPQGGYSPLH
12 | TRBJ2-1 | TRBV5-1 | ASSPQGFHNEQF
15 | TRBJ1-1 | TRBV2 | ASSPRGALATNTEAF
9 | TRBJ2-3 | TRBV12-3/TRBV12-4 | ASSNTDTQY
12 | TRBJ1-1 | TRBV13 | ASSSTEENTEAF
13 | TRBJ1-4 | TRBV6-6 | ASRPPGAGGEKLF
12 | TRBJ1-6 | TRBV27 | ASSLSAGNSPLH
14 | TRBJ2-2 | TRBV5-1 | ASSDPTGSNTGELF
11 | TRBJ1-1 | TRBV5-1 | ASRYRENTEAF
15 | TRBJ1-1 | TRBV7-9 | TSSLGGTGRLDTEAF
12 | TRBJ1-1 | TRBV12-3/TRBV12-4 | ASSWNSMNTEAF
14 | TRBJ2-7 | TRBV7-9 | ASSLGGRGYYYEQY
14 | TRBJ2-4 | TRBV2 | ASSEDRGPAKNIQY
9 | TRBJ1-1 | TRBV12-5 | ASGLNTEAF
14 | TRBJ2-3 | TRBV15 | ATSRSLAGGTDTQY
15 | TRBJ2-1 | TRBV7-7 | ASSCPNGDCTFNEQF
14 | TRBJ2-6 | TRBV4-1 | ASSQESYSGANVLT
12 | TRBJ2-7 | TRBV20-1 | SAPIALGAHEQY
10 | TRBJ1-1 | TRBV20-1 | SERGMNTEAF
11 | TRBJ1-1 | TRBV7-2 | ASSLTAGAEAF
12 | TRBJ2-1 | TRBV6-2/TRBV6-3 | ASGGTSGTREQF
13 | TRBJ1-2 | TRBV4-3 | ASSQDREPLYGYT
13 | TRBJ1-4 | TRBV5-1 | ASSLEAGAGEKLF
20 | TRBJ2-3 | TRBV4-3 | ASSQMIVGPGTSSRPTDTQY
13 | TRBJ2-3 | TRBV20-1 | SARGGDGGTDTQY
13 | TRBJ1-5 | TRBV18 | ASSPSGGNNQPQH